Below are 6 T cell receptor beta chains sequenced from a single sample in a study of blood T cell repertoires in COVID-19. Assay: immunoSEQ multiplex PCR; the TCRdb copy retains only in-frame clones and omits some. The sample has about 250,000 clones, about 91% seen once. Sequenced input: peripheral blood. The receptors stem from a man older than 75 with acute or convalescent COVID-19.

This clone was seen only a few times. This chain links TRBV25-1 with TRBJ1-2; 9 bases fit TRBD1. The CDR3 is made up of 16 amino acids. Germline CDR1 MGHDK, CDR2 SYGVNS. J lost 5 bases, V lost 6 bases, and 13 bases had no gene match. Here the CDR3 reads CASRPTYRGRNYGYTF. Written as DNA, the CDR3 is TGTGCCAGCAGGCCAACTTACAGGGGGCGCAATTATGGCTACACCTTC.

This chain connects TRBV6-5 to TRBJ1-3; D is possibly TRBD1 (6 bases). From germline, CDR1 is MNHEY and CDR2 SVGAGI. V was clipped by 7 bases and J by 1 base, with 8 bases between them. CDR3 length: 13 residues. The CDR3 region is CASTRGSGNTIYF. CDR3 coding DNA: TGTGCCAGCACGAGGGGGTCTGGAAACACCATATATTTT.

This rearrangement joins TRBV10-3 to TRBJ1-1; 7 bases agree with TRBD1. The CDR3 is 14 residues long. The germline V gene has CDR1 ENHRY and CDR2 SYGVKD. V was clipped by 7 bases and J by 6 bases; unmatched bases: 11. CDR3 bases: TGTGCCATCACAACTGAACAGGGGTTCGCTGAAGCTTTCTTT. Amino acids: CAITTEQGFAEAFF.

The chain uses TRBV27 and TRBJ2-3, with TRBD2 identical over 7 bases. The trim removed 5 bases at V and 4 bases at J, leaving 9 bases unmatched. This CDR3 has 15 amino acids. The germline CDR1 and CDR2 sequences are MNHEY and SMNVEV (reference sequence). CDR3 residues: CASSQWGGKPDTQYF. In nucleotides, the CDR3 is TGTGCCAGCAGTCAATGGGGGGGAAAGCCAGATACGCAGTATTTT.

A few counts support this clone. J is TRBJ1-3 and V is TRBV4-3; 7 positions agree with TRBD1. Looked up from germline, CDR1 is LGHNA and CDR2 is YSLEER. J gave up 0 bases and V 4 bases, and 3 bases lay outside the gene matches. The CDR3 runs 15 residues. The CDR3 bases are TGCGCCAGCAGCCCGACAGGGAGCTCTGGAAACACCATATATTTT. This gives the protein CASSPTGSSGNTIYF.

The CDR3 here is CASRGQVSYEQYF. The CDR3 DNA follows: TGTGCCAGCCGGGGACAGGTCTCCTACGAGCAGTACTTC. The J gene is TRBJ2-7, the V gene TRBV18, with 8 bases aligning to TRBD1. The CDR3 consists of 13 residues. V gave up 8 bases and J gave up 0 bases; unmatched junction bases: 3. The germline V gene encodes CDR1 KGHSH and CDR2 LQKENI.